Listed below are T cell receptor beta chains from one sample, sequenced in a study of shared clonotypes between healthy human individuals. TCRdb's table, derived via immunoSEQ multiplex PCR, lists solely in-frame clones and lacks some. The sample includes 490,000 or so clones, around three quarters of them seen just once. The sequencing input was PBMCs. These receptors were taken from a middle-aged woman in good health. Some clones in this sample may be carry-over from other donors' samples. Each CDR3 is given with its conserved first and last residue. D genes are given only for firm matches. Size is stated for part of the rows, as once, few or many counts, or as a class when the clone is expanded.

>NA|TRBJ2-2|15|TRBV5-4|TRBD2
TGTGCCAGCAGCTTGGGCGGGAGTGGTACCGGGGAGCTGTTTTTT
CASSLGGSGTGELFF
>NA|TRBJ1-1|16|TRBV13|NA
TGTGCCAGCAGCTTAGGCCTAACTAGGCTGAACACTGAAGCTTTCTTT
CASSLGLTRLNTEAFF
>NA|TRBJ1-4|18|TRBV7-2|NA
TGTGCCAGCAGCCTCAGGGCCCAGGGCCTGGGGGCAGATGAAAAACTGTTTTTT
CASSLRAQGLGADEKLFF
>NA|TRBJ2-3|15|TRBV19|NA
TGTGCCAGTAGTACCCCGGGACTGGGTGCAGATACGCAGTATTTT
CASSTPGLGADTQYF
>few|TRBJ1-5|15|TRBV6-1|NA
TGTGCCAGCAGTGAATCGACTAGGGGCAATCAGCCCCAGCATTTT
CASSESTRGNQPQHF
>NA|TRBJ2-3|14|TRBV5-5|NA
TGTGCCAGCAGTTTGGACCCCACCACAGATACGCAGTATTTT
CASSLDPTTDTQYF
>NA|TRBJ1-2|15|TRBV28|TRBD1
TGTGCCAGCAGTTCGGACCGGACAGGCAACTATGGCTACACCTTC
CASSSDRTGNYGYTF
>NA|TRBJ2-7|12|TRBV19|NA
TGTGCCAGTAGCTCGGGCTCCTACGAGCAGTACTTC
CASSSGSYEQYF
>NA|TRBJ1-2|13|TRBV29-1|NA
TGCAGCGTTGGGGGGAGCGGTGACTATGGCTACACCTTC
CSVGGSGDYGYTF
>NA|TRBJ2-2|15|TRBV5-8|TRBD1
TGTGCCAGCAGCATCGGACAGGGTGGCACCGGGGAGCTGTTTTTT
CASSIGQGGTGELFF
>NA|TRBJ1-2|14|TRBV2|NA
TGTGCCAGCAGTGTGACAAGAGCTAACTATGGCTACACCTTC
CASSVTRANYGYTF
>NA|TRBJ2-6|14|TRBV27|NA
TGTGCCAGCGGATCCCAATCTGGGGCCAACGTCCTGACTTTC
CASGSQSGANVLTF
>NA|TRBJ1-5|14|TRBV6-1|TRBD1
TGTGCCAGCACCGCAGGGGGGAGCAATCAGCCCCAGCATTTT
CASTAGGSNQPQHF
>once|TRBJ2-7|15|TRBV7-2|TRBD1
TGTGCCAGCAGCACGAACAGGGGTGGCGTTTACGAGCAGTACTTC
CASSTNRGGVYEQYF
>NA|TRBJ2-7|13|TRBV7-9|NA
TGTGCCAGCAGCTTCCCGGGTCGGAACGAGCAGTACTTC
CASSFPGRNEQYF
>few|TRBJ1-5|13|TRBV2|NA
TGTGCCAGCAGTCCGGAGGCGGGTCAGCCCCAGCATTTT
CASSPEAGQPQHF
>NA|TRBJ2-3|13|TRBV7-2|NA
TGTGCCAGCAGCTCGGTCCCTGCGGATACGCAGTATTTT
CASSSVPADTQYF
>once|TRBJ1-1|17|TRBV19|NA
TGTGCCAGTAGTTTTGGGGGGCTAAGTTCTGGGAGCACTGAAGCTTTCTTT
CASSFGGLSSGSTEAFF
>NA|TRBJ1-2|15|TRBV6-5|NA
TGTGCCAGCAGTTACTCTATTGGGGGAAGCTATGGCTACACCTTC
CASSYSIGGSYGYTF
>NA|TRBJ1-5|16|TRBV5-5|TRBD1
TGTGCCAGCAGCTGGGACAGCCGCTATAGCAATCAGCCCCAGCATTTT
CASSWDSRYSNQPQHF
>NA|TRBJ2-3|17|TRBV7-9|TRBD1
TGTGCCAGCAGCTTAGGGGACAGGGTCTTTATCACAGATACGCAGTATTTT
CASSLGDRVFITDTQYF
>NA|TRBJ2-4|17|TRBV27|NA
TGTGCCAGCAGTTTATACCCGGGGACTTTAGGCAAAAACATTCAGTACTTC
CASSLYPGTLGKNIQYF
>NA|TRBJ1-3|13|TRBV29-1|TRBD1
TGCAGCGTTGATATGGGACAGGGGAACACCATATATTTT
CSVDMGQGNTIYF
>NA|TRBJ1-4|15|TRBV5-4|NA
TGTGCCAGCAGCTCACAAGGGTATACGAATGAAAAACTGTTTTTT
CASSSQGYTNEKLFF
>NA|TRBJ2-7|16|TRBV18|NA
TGTGCCAGCTCACCAGAATTCGCCGGACAGCCCTACGAGCAGTACTTC
CASSPEFAGQPYEQYF
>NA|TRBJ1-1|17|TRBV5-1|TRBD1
TGCGCCAGCAGCTGGACAGGGGCAGGGGGCGGAGGGACTGAAGCTTTCTTT
CASSWTGAGGGGTEAFF
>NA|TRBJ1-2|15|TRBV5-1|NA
TGCGCCAGCAGCTACGGAACTCAGTTGAACTATGGCTACACCTTC
CASSYGTQLNYGYTF
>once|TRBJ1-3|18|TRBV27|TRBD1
TGTGCCAGCAGAGAGCGCACCGGACAGGGGGCAGCTGGAAACACCATATATTTT
CASRERTGQGAAGNTIYF
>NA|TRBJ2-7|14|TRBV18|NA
TGTGCCAGCTCACCACAGCAGAGTCCAGGCGAGCAGTACTTC
CASSPQQSPGEQYF
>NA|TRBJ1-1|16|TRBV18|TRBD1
TGTGCCAGCTCACCCCGTGGAGGGGGCGGTAACACTGAAGCTTTCTTT
CASSPRGGGGNTEAFF
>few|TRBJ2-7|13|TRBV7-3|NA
TGTGCCAGCAGCTTAGATTGGGGCGACGAGCAGTACTTC
CASSLDWGDEQYF
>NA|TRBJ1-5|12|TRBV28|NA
TGTGCCAGCACCACAGGAGATCAGCCCCAGCATTTT
CASTTGDQPQHF
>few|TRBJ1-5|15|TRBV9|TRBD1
TGTGCCAGCAGCCCAGGGGGGGCTTACAATCAGCCCCAGCATTTT
CASSPGGAYNQPQHF
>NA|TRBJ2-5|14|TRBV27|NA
TGTGCCAGCAGACATACAGGACCGCAAGAGACCCAGTACTTC
CASRHTGPQETQYF
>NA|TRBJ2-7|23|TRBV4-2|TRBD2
TGTGCCAGCAGCCAAGAGGTTATATCGGGACTAGCGGGAGAAGCGGAGTTAGGCTACGAGCAGTACTTC
CASSQEVISGLAGEAELGYEQYF
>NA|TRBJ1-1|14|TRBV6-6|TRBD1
TGTGCCAGCGGCCGGGGGACAGGGGGCACTGAAGCTTTCTTT
CASGRGTGGTEAFF
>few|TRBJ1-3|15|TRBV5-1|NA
TGCGCCAGCAGCTCCTTAGGGGGTACTGGAAACACCATATATTTT
CASSSLGGTGNTIYF
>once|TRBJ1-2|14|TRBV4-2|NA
TGTGCCAGCAGCCAAGATGGTGGTCAGGGAGGCTACACCTTC
CASSQDGGQGGYTF
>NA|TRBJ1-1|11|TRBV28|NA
TGTGCCACGGTTATGAACACTGAAGCTTTCTTT
CATVMNTEAFF
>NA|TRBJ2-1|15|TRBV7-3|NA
TGTGCCAGTACCAGCTTGGCCGGAGCCTACAATGAGCAGTTCTTC
CASTSLAGAYNEQFF
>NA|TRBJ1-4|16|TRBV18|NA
TGTGCCAGCTCACCACAGAACCTTGCAACTAATGAAAAACTGTTTTTT
CASSPQNLATNEKLFF
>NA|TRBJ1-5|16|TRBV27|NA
TGTGCCAGCAGTTACGGTGCCGCCCGAACAAATCAGCCCCAGCATTTT
CASSYGAARTNQPQHF
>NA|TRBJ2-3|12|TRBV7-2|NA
TGTGCCAGCAGCAGTAAACGAGATACGCAGTATTTT
CASSSKRDTQYF
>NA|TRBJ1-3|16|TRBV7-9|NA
TGTGCCAGCAGCTTAGAGACGCCAGTTCGGGGAAACACCATATATTTT
CASSLETPVRGNTIYF
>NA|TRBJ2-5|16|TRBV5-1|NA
TGCGCCAGCAGCTTGGTTTCGGGGGCGGGTCAAGAGACCCAGTACTTC
CASSLVSGAGQETQYF
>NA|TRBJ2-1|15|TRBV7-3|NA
TGTGCCAGCAGCTTACTAGGTCTAGCGTCCGATGAGCAGTTCTTC
CASSLLGLASDEQFF
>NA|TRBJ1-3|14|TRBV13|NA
TGTGCCAGCAGGGGCGGCGGGCCTGGAAACACCATATATTTT
CASRGGGPGNTIYF
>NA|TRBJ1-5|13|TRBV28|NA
TGTGCCAGCAGTTTTCGGAGTTGGGAGCCCCAGCATTTT
CASSFRSWEPQHF
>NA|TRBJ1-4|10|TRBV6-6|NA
TGTGCCAGCAGCGGTGAAAAACTGTTTTTT
CASSGEKLFF
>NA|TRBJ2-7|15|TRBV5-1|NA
TGCGCCAGCACACCTCAAGGCGGGGGCACCTACGAGCAGTACTTC
CASTPQGGGTYEQYF
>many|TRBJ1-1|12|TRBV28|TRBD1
TGTGCCAGCAGGGGAGACAGGGATGGAGCTTTCTTT
CASRGDRDGAFF
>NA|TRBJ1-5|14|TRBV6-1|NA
TGTGCCAGCAGCGGTGGGGCAGTTAATCAGCCCCAGCATTTT
CASSGGAVNQPQHF
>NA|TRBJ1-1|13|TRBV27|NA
TGTGCCAGCAGAAGGATACTCGCCAATGAAGCTTTCTTT
CASRRILANEAFF